This T cell receptor beta chain emerged from a study of metastatic and nonmetastatic thyroid tumors. Study-level results: Relative to benign nodules, malignant thyroid tumors were reportedly characterized by significantly elevated TCR beta diversity in blood and tumor.

Ten or more counts support this clone. Antigen: not known. Germline is not matched at one junction end, which may reflect a read error. TCRdb re-analyzed the PCR reads using MiXCR. Among about 93,000 clones listed, about 13% were seen once. The CDR3 loop spans 15 amino acids. In germline, CDR1 is SGHTA, CDR2 FQGTGA. No patient received treatment before thyroid surgery. The sequencing sample was made of blood. The gene calls are TRBV7-3 and TRBJ2-3, with 9 bases lining up with TRBD1. The receptor's source is a female donor with papillary thyroid cancer or a benign thyroid nodule (not recorded which). Some clones in this sample may be carry-over from other donors' samples. The chain's CDR3 is CASSLTGGWADTQYF. The CDR3, as DNA: TGTGCCAGCAGCCTAACAGGGGGCTGGGCAGATACGCAGTATTTT.